Listed here are 30 T cell receptor beta chains from one sample, sequenced in a study of T cell responses to AZD1222 COVID-19 vaccine (dated by TCRdb to the early 2020s). The library was obtained by the immunoSEQ multiplex PCR assay. The table comes from immuneACCESS by way of TCRdb, which keeps in-frame sequences with V and J called. Part of the clones is missing from these tables; in studies checked, under half for an unresolved V gene and the rest for unknown reasons. Across this sample there are under 85,000 clones, with around nine tenths seen only once. The top ten constitute under 13% of the sample. Per the publication, the time point label means: baseline before first vaccination. Sequenced here: peripheral blood, sampled on day 0 of AZD1222 vaccination. Receptor source: an adult in good health.

The rearrangement links TRBV27 to TRBJ1-1; 9 bases match TRBD1. CDR1 MNHEY and CDR2 SMNVEV come from the germline V gene (reference sequence). V lost 2 bases, J lost 0 bases, and 13 bases stayed unmatched. The CDR3 is 19 residues long. The CDR3 loop reads CASSLNRPGTGLLNTEAFF. The CDR3 nucleotides are TGTGCCAGCAGTTTAAATAGGCCCGGGACAGGGTTATTGAACACTGAAGCTTTCTTT.

The chain combines TRBV27 with TRBJ1-5; no clear D gene. Trimming took 7 bases from V and 0 from J, leaving 13 bases between them. CDR3 length: 15 residues. Germline CDR1 MNHEY, CDR2 SMNVEV (reference sequence). DNA of the CDR3: TGTGCCAGCACTCAGCACGCAAATAGCAATCAGCCCCAGCATTTT. This sequence encodes CASTQHANSNQPQHF.

CDR3 nucleotide sequence: TGTGCCAGTAACGATGCCCACAGGGGGCCGGGGACTGAAGCTTTCTTT. This encodes CASNDAHRGPGTEAFF. The chain recombines TRBV19 with TRBJ1-1, with 9 bases lining up with TRBD1. This CDR3 is built from 16 residues. Trimming removed 7 bases from V and 5 bases from J; junction bases left unmatched: 14. The germline V gene has CDR1 LNHDA and CDR2 SQIVND (reference sequence).

The chain employs TRBV29-1 and TRBJ2-2; D perhaps matches TRBD1 (6 bases). V lost 1 base and J 4 bases, leaving 10 bases between the germline ends. The CDR3 has 14 residues. Germline CDR1 SQVTM, CDR2 ANQGSEA. CDR3 protein: CSVEGGRGTGELFF. The CDR3 nucleotides read TGCAGCGTTGAAGGTGGCAGGGGCACCGGGGAGCTGTTTTTT.

This clone was detected only once. In nucleotides, the CDR3 is TGCGCCAGCAGTCACGGACAGGGGGCGAACACCGGGGAGCTGTTTTTT. This sequence encodes CASSHGQGANTGELFF. The gene calls are TRBV5-1 and TRBJ2-2, with 10 bases lining up with TRBD1. The CDR3 runs to 16 residues. Germline assignment: CDR1 SGHRS and CDR2 YFSETQ. V shed 5 bases and J 0 bases; nucleotides not matched to a gene: 4.

This rearrangement joins TRBV3-1 (or the pseudogene TRBV3-2) to TRBJ2-1, with D perhaps TRBD1 or TRBD2 (5 bases each). The V end was cut by 0 bases, the J end by 10 bases, with 16 bases between. The germline gives CDR1 LGHDT, CDR2 YNNKEL (reference sequence). This CDR3 contains 15 residues. The CDR3 sequence: CASSQDVARDAEQFF. The CDR3 DNA sequence: TGTGCCAGCAGCCAAGATGTAGCAAGGGACGCGGAGCAGTTCTTC.

The chain couples TRBV30 to TRBJ1-1; D is uncertain. The V and J ends lost 1 base and 2 bases respectively, with 8 bases between them. This CDR3 has 13 amino acids. The germline CDR1 and CDR2 sequences are GTSNPN and SVGIG (reference sequence). CDR3 protein: CAWSAGGNTEAFF. For the CDR3, the DNA is TGTGCCTGGAGTGCGGGAGGAAACACTGAAGCTTTCTTT.

This clone has a handful of counts. The rearrangement uses TRBV11-2 and TRBJ2-2; TRBD2 agrees at 8 bases. V lost 3 bases, J lost 7 bases, and 10 bases stayed unmatched. The CDR3 has 16 residues. Germline assignment: CDR1 SGHAT and CDR2 FQNNGV. The CDR3 bases are TGTGCCAGCAGCTTCTCCTCCGGGAGGGTAGGCGGGGAGCTGTTTTTT. Translated: CASSFSSGRVGGELFF.

This clone has a single count. This sequence joins TRBV6-5 and TRBJ1-1; TRBD1 agrees at 10 bases. Trimming at V came to 2 bases and at J to 4 bases, leaving 7 bases not matched to a gene. Germline assignment: CDR1 MNHEY and CDR2 SVGAGI. This CDR3 region has 16 residues. CDR3: CASSYETGGLTTEAFF. The DNA for the CDR3 is TGTGCCAGCAGTTACGAGACAGGGGGCCTGACCACTGAAGCTTTCTTT.

The chain is built from TRBV5-1 and TRBJ2-3; 9 bases match TRBD1. Germline V gene data show CDR1 as SGHRS and CDR2 as YFSETQ. V lost 5 bases and J lost 3; bases outside the gene matches: 10. The length of the CDR3 is 16 residues. The CDR3 DNA reads as TGCGCCAGCAGTAGAAGACAGGGGGGAAGAACAGATACGCAGTATTTT. Translated, it gives CASSRRQGGRTDTQYF.

This chain joins TRBV5-6 and TRBJ2-1; D is ambiguous. Germline values: CDR1 SGHDT, CDR2 YYEEEE. The CDR3 has 12 amino acids. The ends were cut back, 1 base at V and 9 bases at J, with 8 bases in the middle. This CDR3 reads CASSLTVGEQFF. The DNA of the CDR3 is TGTGCCAGCAGCTTGACGGTCGGTGAGCAGTTCTTC.

The chain combines TRBV10-1 with TRBJ1-5, with TRBD1 as a possible D gene (5 bases). Germline CDR1 is WNHNN and CDR2 is SYGVQD (reference sequence). The CDR3 sequence is 13 residues long. With 11 bases removed from V and 2 bases from J, the gap between germline ends came to 13 bases. The CDR3 reads CARFGGGNQPQHF. The CDR3 DNA follows: TGCGCCCGGTTCGGGGGGGGCAATCAGCCCCAGCATTTT.

The J gene is TRBJ2-3, the V gene TRBV3-1 (or the pseudogene TRBV3-2); 8 bases line up with TRBD2. From germline, CDR1 is LGHDT and CDR2 YNNKEL (reference sequence). The CDR3 loop spans 14 amino acids. The J segment lost 1 base and the V segment lost 4 bases, leaving 1 base of the junction unmatched. CDR3 bases: TGTGCCAGCAGCCTCGGGGGGGGCACAGATACGCAGTATTTT. Encoded protein: CASSLGGGTDTQYF.

The V and J genes are TRBV19 and TRBJ1-1; possible D gene TRBD1, 6 bases. V was trimmed by 6 bases and J by 4 bases, leaving 9 bases between them. This CDR3 comprises 12 residues. Germline V gene lookup returns CDR1 LNHDA and CDR2 SQIVND (reference sequence). The CDR3 reads CASRRGGTEAFF. The DNA of the CDR3 is TGTGCCAGTAGGAGGGGGGGCACTGAAGCTTTCTTT.

V and J are TRBV7-2 and TRBJ2-7; 7 bases line up with TRBD2. Trimming removed 1 base from V and 2 bases from J; junction bases left unmatched: 5. Germline V CDR1 and CDR2: SGHTA, FQGNSA. This CDR3 spans 15 amino acids. In DNA form, the CDR3 reads TGTGCCAGCAGCTTAGGGGGGGGTAGTCCCTACGAGCAGTACGTC. This sequence encodes CASSLGGGSPYEQYV.

V gene TRBV25-1 combines with J gene TRBJ1-3, with 9 positions matching TRBD1. Looked up from germline, CDR1 is MGHDK and CDR2 is SYGVNS. The CDR3 has 16 amino acids. V gave up 3 bases and J gave up 4 bases; unmatched junction bases: 7. The CDR3 bases are TGTGCCAGCAGTGATCCCGGGACAGGGACCGGAAACACCATATATTTT. Its protein product is CASSDPGTGTGNTIYF. Complete variable domain (other parts from reference TRBV25-1 and TRBJ1-3): EADIYQTPRYLVIGTGKKITLECSQTMGHDKMYWYQQDPGMELHLIHYSYGVNSTEKGDLSSESTVSRIRTEHFPLTLESARPSHTSQYLCASSDPGTGTGNTIYFGEGSWLTVV.

This chain joins TRBV9 and TRBJ2-3, with 8 bases matching TRBD2. The CDR3 has 15 residues. The J segment lost 4 bases and the V segment lost 0 bases, leaving 4 bases of the junction unmatched. Germline lookup yields CDR1 SGDLS and CDR2 YYNGEE. CDR3 in amino acids: CASSVASGGPDTQYF. The DNA for the CDR3 is TGTGCCAGCAGCGTAGCAAGCGGGGGTCCAGATACGCAGTATTTT.

The chain links TRBV18 to TRBJ1-2; D not resolved. The CDR3 runs 13 residues. V lost 3 bases to trimming and J lost 4 bases, with 9 bases between them. Germline V gene lookup returns CDR1 KGHSH and CDR2 LQKENI. The CDR3 DNA is TGTGCCAGCTCACCTGGGTTCGTCTATGGCTACACCTTC. As protein: CASSPGFVYGYTF.

The gene calls are TRBV28 and TRBJ1-2, with D tentatively TRBD1 (6 bases). Looked up from germline, CDR1 is MDHEN and CDR2 is SYDVKM. The CDR3 covers 13 residues. Trimming took off 3 bases at V and 4 bases at J, with 9 bases between the two ends. The DNA of the CDR3 is TGTGCCAGCAGTTTGGGGGGCCCCTATGGCTACACCTTC. Translated, it gives CASSLGGPYGYTF.

The chain has TRBV3-1 (or the pseudogene TRBV3-2) and TRBJ1-4, with 7 bases fitting TRBD1. The CDR3 consists of 14 residues. Germline assignment: CDR1 LGHDT and CDR2 YNNKEL (reference sequence). Trimming took 2 bases from V and 10 from J; bases not matched to a gene: 7. The CDR3 reads CASSQRTGEGKLFF. The CDR3 nucleotides read TGTGCCAGCAGCCAAAGGACAGGAGAGGGAAAACTGTTTTTT.

The chain has TRBV16 and TRBJ1-3; D is unclear. Germline values: CDR1 KGHSY, CDR2 FQNENV. V was cut by 0 bases and J by 1 base, with 4 bases left in between. This CDR3 is built from 14 residues. The CDR3 nucleotides are TGTGCCAGCAGCCAATCGCGGTCTGGAAACACCATATATTTT. This gives the protein CASSQSRSGNTIYF. Complete variable domain (other parts from reference TRBV16 and TRBJ1-3): GEEVAQTPKHLVRGEGQKAKLYCAPIKGHSYVFWYQQVLKNEFKFLISFQNENVFDETGMPKERFSAKCLPNSPCSLEIQATKLEDSAVYFCASSQSRSGNTIYFGEGSWLTVV.

The V and J genes are TRBV3-1 (or the pseudogene TRBV3-2) and TRBJ1-1; D is perhaps TRBD1 (5 bases). Germline V gene lookup returns CDR1 LGHDT and CDR2 YNNKEL (reference sequence). The CDR3 is 17 amino acids. Trimming cost V 0 bases and J 0 bases, with 14 bases left between them. DNA of the CDR3: TGTGCCAGCAGCCAAGACATGGGGCGAAACATGAACACTGAAGCTTTCTTT. This sequence encodes CASSQDMGRNMNTEAFF.

The rearrangement links TRBV29-1 to TRBJ1-1, with D perhaps matching TRBD1 (5 bases). CDR3 length: 13 residues. Trimming cost V 6 bases and J 1 base, with 12 bases left between them. Germline V lookup: CDR1 SQVTM, CDR2 ANQGSEA. CDR3 residues: CSVGRTGNTEAFF. For the CDR3, the DNA is TGCAGCGTGGGACGGACGGGGAACACTGAAGCTTTCTTT. Full variable domain (remainder filled in from reference TRBV29-1 and TRBJ1-1): SAVISQKPSRDICQRGTSLTIQCQVDSQVTMMFWYRQQPGQSLTLIATANQGSEATYESGFVIDKFPISRPNLTFSTLTVSNMSPEDSSIYLCSVGRTGNTEAFFGQGTRLTVV.

This chain joins TRBV10-2 and TRBJ2-7, with 9 bases fitting TRBD2. With 2 bases clipped from V and 4 bases from J, the junction kept 6 bases outside the gene matches. The CDR3 has 15 residues. Germline-derived CDR1 and CDR2 are WSHSY and SAAADI. CDR3 loop: CASSELSGSGYEQYF. The CDR3 DNA follows: TGCGCCAGCAGTGAGCTTAGCGGGAGTGGGTACGAGCAGTACTTC.

The J gene is TRBJ2-5, the V gene TRBV14, with a tentative D call TRBD1 (7 bases). Germline V CDR1 and CDR2: SGHDN, FVKESK. Trimming cost V 1 base and J 6 bases, with 15 bases left between them. The CDR3 is 15 residues long. The CDR3 bases are TGTGCCAGCAGCCAAGCTTCAGGGGGAGGCAAGACCCAGTACTTC. This translates into CASSQASGGGKTQYF.

This chain's CDR3 is CASSTTRDHEQYF. The CDR3 DNA is TGTGCCAGCAGCACCACCAGGGACCACGAGCAGTACTTC. The chain uses TRBV7-3 and TRBJ2-7; D might be TRBD1 or TRBD2, each matching 5 bases. The CDR3 is 13 amino acids. V lost 5 bases to trimming and J lost 5 bases, with 13 bases between them. Germline CDR1 reads SGHTA; CDR2 reads FQGTGA.

V gene TRBV7-2 combines with J gene TRBJ2-3; D unresolved. The germline CDR1 and CDR2 sequences are SGHTA and FQGNSA. V shed 5 bases and J shed 5 bases, with 8 bases lying between them. The CDR3 covers 12 residues. In DNA, the CDR3 is TGTGCCAGCAGCCCGGAGAGAGATACGCAGTATTTT. Its protein is CASSPERDTQYF. Looking up the rest from reference TRBV7-2 and TRBJ2-3 gives the full variable domain: GAGVSQSPSNKVTEKGKDVELRCDPISGHTALYWYRQSLGQGLEFLIYFQGNSAPDKSGLPSDRFSAERTGGSVSTLTIQRTQQEDSAVYLCASSPERDTQYFGPGTRLTVL.

This rearrangement joins TRBV7-3 to TRBJ2-7, with TRBD1 as a possible D gene (6 bases). The germline V gene has CDR1 SGHTA and CDR2 FQGTGA. The V end lost 9 bases, the J end lost 6 bases, and 30 bases lay between the germline ends. CDR3 length equals 17 residues. CDR3 amino acids: CARKYRAPGARASEQYF. The CDR3 DNA is TGTGCCAGGAAATACAGGGCCCCCGGCGCCCGAGCTTCCGAGCAGTACTTC. The whole variable domain, filled in from reference TRBV7-3 and TRBJ2-7, reads GAGVSQTPSNKVTEKGKYVELRCDPISGHTALYWYRQSLGQGPEFLIYFQGTGAADDSGLPNDRFFAVRPEGSVSTLKIQRTERGDSAVYLCARKYRAPGARASEQYFGPGTRLTVT.

V usage is TRBV9 and J usage is TRBJ2-1, with a tentative D call TRBD2 (6 bases). Between the trimmed V and J ends, which lost 0 bases and 5 bases, there was a span of 15 bases. Germline V gene data show CDR1 as SGDLS and CDR2 as YYNGEE. The CDR3 has 16 amino acids. The CDR3 region has the DNA TGTGCCAGCAGCGTAGCGGTAACCGCGGGGAACAATGAGCAGTTCTTC. Protein: CASSVAVTAGNNEQFF.

The V gene is TRBV12-3 or TRBV12-4, the J gene TRBJ1-5; D not certain. V was pared by 0 bases and J by 6 bases, with 6 bases between. This CDR3 comprises 13 residues. The CDR3 region has the DNA TGTGCCAGCAGTTTAGCGATCGGTCAGCCCCAGCATTTT. Protein: CASSLAIGQPQHF.